This T cell receptor beta chain was profiled in a study of T-cell reconstitution after alpha-beta-depleted transplantation in children. For TCRbeta, the library was prepared with unique molecular identifiers. TCRdb independently ran MiXCR on the PCR reads; one entry per CDR3 protein. The table lists around 600,000 distinct CDR3 sequences, 16% of them singletons. Germline V gives CDR1 SGHRS, CDR2 YFSETQ. This CDR3 has 18 amino acids. The V and J ends lost 2 bases and 3 bases, in that order; junction bases with no gene match: 11. This clonotype appeared a few times. The source is a human donor who donated a stem cell graft to a child with acute myeloid leukemia. The chain uses TRBV5-1 and TRBJ2-3, with 11 bases identical to TRBD1. Source: PBMCs from the stem cell graft donor, taken from the stem cell graft. The CDR3 DNA reads as TGCGCCAGCAGCTTTCTCCTCGTCGGGACAGGGGGGACAGATACGCAGTATTTT. Translating gives CASSFLLVGTGGTDTQYF.